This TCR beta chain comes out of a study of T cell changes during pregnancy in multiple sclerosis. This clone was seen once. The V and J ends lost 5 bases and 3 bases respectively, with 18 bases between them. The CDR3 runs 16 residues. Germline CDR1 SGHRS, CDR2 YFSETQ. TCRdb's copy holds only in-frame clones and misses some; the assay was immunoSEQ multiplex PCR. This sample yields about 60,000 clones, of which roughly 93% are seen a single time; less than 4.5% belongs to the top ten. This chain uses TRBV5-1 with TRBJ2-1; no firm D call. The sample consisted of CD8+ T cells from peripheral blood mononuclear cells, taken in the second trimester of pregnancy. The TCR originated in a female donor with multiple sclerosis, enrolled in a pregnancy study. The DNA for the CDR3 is TGCGCCAGCAGTCCTACCGTCCCGTCAGGCTACAATGAGCAGTTCTTC. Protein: CASSPTVPSGYNEQFF.